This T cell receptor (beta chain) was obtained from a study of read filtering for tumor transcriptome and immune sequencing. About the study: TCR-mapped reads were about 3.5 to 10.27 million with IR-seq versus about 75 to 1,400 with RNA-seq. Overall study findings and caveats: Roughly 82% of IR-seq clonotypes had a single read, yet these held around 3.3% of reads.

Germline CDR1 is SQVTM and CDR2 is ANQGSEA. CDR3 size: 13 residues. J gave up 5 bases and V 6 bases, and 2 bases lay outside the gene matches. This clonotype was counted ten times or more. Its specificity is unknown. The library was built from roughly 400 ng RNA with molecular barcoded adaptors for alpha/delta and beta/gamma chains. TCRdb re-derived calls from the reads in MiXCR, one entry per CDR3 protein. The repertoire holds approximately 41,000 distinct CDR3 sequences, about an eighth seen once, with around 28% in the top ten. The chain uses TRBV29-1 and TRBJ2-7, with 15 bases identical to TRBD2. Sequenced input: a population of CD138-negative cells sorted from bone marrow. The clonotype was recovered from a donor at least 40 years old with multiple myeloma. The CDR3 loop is CSVRTSGRDEQYF. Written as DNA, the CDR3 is TGCAGCGTCAGGACTAGCGGGAGGGACGAGCAGTACTTC.